What follows describes a single T cell receptor (beta chain). The CDR3 totals 13 residues. Germline V gives CDR1 GTSNPN, CDR2 SVGIG (reference sequence). This table comes from immunoSEQ multiplex PCR, and its TCRdb copy is limited to in-frame clones, with some not included. The sample has under 650,000 clones; 90% to 96% are singletons. This specimen belongs to a study of shared clonotypes between healthy human individuals. The source material was naive CD4+ T cells sorted from blood. Subset defined: CD45RA+ positively selected. The TCR sequence derives from a woman aged 25-40 years in good health. The V and J genes are TRBV30 and TRBJ2-5, with TRBD2 matching 7 bases. Judging by the DNA end, TRBJ2-7 fits better; the J call may be wrong. This chain's CDR3 is CAWRGEGWNEQYF. The CDR3 nucleotides read TGTGCCTGGAGGGGGGAGGGCTGGAACGAGCAGTACTTC.